Reported below is one T cell receptor beta chain. Its antigen is not yet known. The junction does not match germline at one end; this may be a read error. This sample was taken from a study of cytomegalovirus exposure and HLA in healthy donors (dated by TCRdb to the late 2010s). About the study as a whole: In an earlier analysis of 450 to 750 of the donors, 250 to 350 Gb of sequence data and 95 million to 130 million unique TCR beta sequences from approximately 180 million T cells were reported. An early release covering approximately 600 HLA-typed donors comprised about 300 gigabases of sequencing data and around 80 million unique TCR sequences. Among the roughly 390 genotyped donors, more than 70% belonged to the genetic ancestry cluster associated with self-reported Caucasian donors. The study aimed to test whether cataloging public T cell receptors could reveal signatures of past pathogen exposure. The study profiled the T cell repertoires of 500 to 800 subjects by immunosequencing and related them to cytomegalovirus serostatus. In addition to the first cohort of several hundred subjects, a separate validation cohort of some 120 different subjects was used. High-throughput TCR immunosequencing, statistical association of individual TCRs with disease status, and machine learning were combined to predict cytomegalovirus infection status. To study patterns of TCR occurrence, a later analysis re-analyzed previously published TCR beta repertoires from just over 650 donors and added high-resolution HLA genotyping. Rather than using new phenotypic data, the later analysis identified candidate immune exposures from TCR beta sequences and from how often those sequences occurred across donors. An earlier analysis of several hundred of the donors used high-throughput TCR beta sequencing to judge whether each TCR beta V gene segment behaved as functional or pseudogenic. Donor age, sex, ethnicity and CMV serostatus were compiled alongside the repertoire data. A later genetic analysis used genome-wide SNP genotypes for 398 of the 666 donors, treating that subset as a discovery cohort. Every discovery cohort repertoire had been produced on one sequencing platform. Both class I and class II loci were covered by HLA typing, at four-digit resolution. The number of typed donors differed by locus: 629-630 for A, B, C, DRB1 and DQB1; 500 to 550 for DQA1; around 610 for DPA1; and around 450 for DPB1. Because of strong linkage in the cohort, roughly five DR-DQ haplotypes were treated as single units for association and clustering. Among approximately 370 genotyped donors of the cohort, an average of approximately 220,000 unique TCR beta nucleotide sequences was sequenced per donor, of which about 19% were non-productive. Points the paper makes about the study in general: CMV serostatus was the only immune exposure information available for the cohort. While some public TCRs were present in many individuals, most TCR sequences turned up only very rarely across donors. A later genetic analysis associated a missense DCLRE1C variant with V-gene and J-gene trimming of TCR beta chains, and an independent cohort replicated the association. When HLA alleles, especially DR and DQ, strongly co-occurred, TCR associations were difficult to assign to individual alleles. At a false discovery rate of 0.05, a later analysis linked 16,951 TCR beta sequences to specific HLA alleles. In a later analysis, TCR association rates were found to vary across HLA loci, with the most associated TCRs seen for DRB1 alleles and the fewest for HLA-C alleles. A further reported finding was that TCR beta sequences accurately predicted the HLA-A and HLA-B alleles for most subjects in the first cohort. Because some donors lacked HLA typing at each locus, the association tests relied only on the typed subset. In this cohort, only TCR beta chains were sequenced, and detectable features were limited by the absence of alpha or paired-chain data. Compared with equally common non-associated chains, HLA-associated TCR beta chains in a later analysis were more clonally expanded and had lower generation probabilities. Several of the top co-occurrence clusters appeared to be linked to parvovirus B19, influenza, CMV and Epstein-Barr virus, according to a later analysis. Linkage disequilibrium might explain the correlated functional status among segregating V segments, but an unknown experimental factor could not be ruled out. The earlier analysis of about 600 of the donors excluded 15 to 20 rarely observed V segments, including chromosome 9 orphons, because counts were too low. In a later analysis, most CMV-associated TCR beta chains were found to appear HLA-restricted, with HLA associations seemingly driven largely by CMV exposure. It was suggested by the authors that the approach could potentially be generalized to other disease states and immunological phenotypes. An earlier analysis of around 500 of the donors showed that most TCR beta V segments appeared in productive rearrangements either about 87% or about 30% of the time, which broadly matched IMGT annotations. A total of some 180 TCR beta chains were listed by the study as associated with cytomegalovirus. According to a later genetic analysis, donors in an Asian-associated ancestry cluster had fewer N-insertions in productive TCRs than the approximately 700-donor mean. Some IMGT-functional V segments, including TRBV6-2 and TRBV6-3, could not be told apart with the 87-base-pair reads, so those segments were excluded. A few of the identified cytomegalovirus-associated TCR beta chains were confirmed in vitro to be specific for cytomegalovirus antigens. Sequencing depth was assumed to be roughly uniform across donors in the presence/absence analyses, though that assumption may not hold. A cluster of highly shared sequence variants was judged likely to be a technical artifact of the sequencing pipeline. In both the original and validation cohorts, the classifier was reported to diagnose cytomegalovirus status with high specificity and sensitivity.

The library relied on the immunoSEQ multiplex PCR assay. For the multiplex PCR, a mixture combining 60 forward primers for TCR Vbeta segments and 13 reverse primers for TCR Jbeta segments was used. The CDR3 region of rearranged TCR beta genes was amplified from genomic DNA with a multiplex PCR assay. The Illumina HiSeq System was used to sequence the amplified TCR beta libraries as 87-base-pair reads. As for the authors' bioinformatics: In a later analysis, tens of millions of unique TCR beta chains were counted across the roughly 610 repertoires, and roughly 11 million of these chains were shared by at least two donors. A nearest-neighbor algorithm error-corrected the raw reads and collapsed the reads into unique sequences, merging closely related sequences to remove PCR and sequencing errors. V, D and J gene segments were assigned by aligning CDR3 sequences to IMGT reference sequences. For a sequence to be retained, at least a six-nucleotide match to both a V gene segment and a J gene segment was required. Rearrangements were classified as productive when the CDR3 lacked stop codons and remained in frame with V and J, and all other rearrangements were classified as non-productive. Following IMGT convention, CDR3 was defined as the stretch from the second conserved V-encoded cysteine up to the conserved J-encoded phenylalanine. The earlier analysis of more than 450 of the donors excluded sequences that lacked an unambiguous match to a single V gene segment. In an earlier analysis of a few hundred of the donors, a V segment was called functional when productive rearrangements were above 56.7%, and segregating when the standard deviation between donors exceeded 5%. A statistical classification framework was developed to diagnose cytomegalovirus status using the catalog of TCR beta chain sequences. V and J gene assignment, in a later analysis, came from comparing TCR nucleotide sequences with IMGT/GENE-DB human TR gene sequences. A later analysis assigned CDR3 sequences and most-parsimonious VDJ recombination scenarios with the TCRdist pipeline. In a later analysis, every TCR beta chain was defined by the combination of its CDR3 amino acid sequence and its V-gene family, and reads without a unique V-gene family were dropped. A later analysis removed 550 to 650 highly shared, low-generation-probability nucleotide sequences to deal with suspected cross-contamination and a sequencing artifact. In a later analysis, a clonal expansion index for each public chain was calculated from normalized within-repertoire ranks of inferred template counts. In a later analysis, generation probabilities were computed using a VDJ recombination model fitted to out-of-frame rearrangements, and the results were checked against IGoR. Hypergeometric tests were used in a later analysis to score TCR-TCR, TCR-HLA and TCR-CMV co-occurrence, with a repertoire-size bias correction applied to the TCR pairs. False discovery rates were estimated in a later analysis by permuting HLA or CMV assignments 20 times. In a later analysis, co-occurring TCRs were grouped using DBSCAN, with TCRdist sequence similarity added in when clustering inside HLA-allele-positive subsets. Repertoires with fewer than 30,000 or more than 120,000 public chains were left out of co-occurrence clustering, as were five repertoires with anomalous nucleotide sharing. The immuneACCESS repertoire file appears here via TCRdb, limited to in-frame rearrangements. These files lack a portion of the clones; in checked studies, under half of the deficit traces to unresolved V genes, and the cause of the others is not known. V, J and clone size are taken as reported in that table, and D and trimming were inferred from the DNA itself. Across this sample there are a few hundred thousand clones, with about three quarters seen only once. Around 1.8% of the sample is held by the ten biggest clonotypes.

The CDR3 runs 14 amino acids, cysteine and phenylalanine included. The only DNA kept is the CDR3, 42 bases in frame from the first base. The CDR1 and CDR2 encoded by the germline V gene are LGHNA and YSLEER. The cohort comprised fewer than 750 healthy bone marrow donors. At the time of sampling, all cohort members were nominally healthy, though unrecorded immune exposures were likely present. The donor tested CMV seronegative, placing the donor among the roughly 350 seronegative members of the cohort. Every donor gave a peripheral blood sample, and the peripheral blood mononuclear cells from that sample were used for TCR beta sequencing. Genomic DNA extraction from the blood cell samples was performed with the Qiagen DNeasy Blood Extraction Kit.

Sequenced material: PBMCs. This sequence originates from a man aged 18 to 30 in good health and CMV-seronegative. The chain links TRBV4-3 with TRBJ1-3, with the D gene uncertain. The CDR3 amino acid sequence is: CAGSQVGLGNTIYF. The base sequence is TGCGCCGGCAGCCAAGTTGGGCTCGGAAACACCATATATTTT.